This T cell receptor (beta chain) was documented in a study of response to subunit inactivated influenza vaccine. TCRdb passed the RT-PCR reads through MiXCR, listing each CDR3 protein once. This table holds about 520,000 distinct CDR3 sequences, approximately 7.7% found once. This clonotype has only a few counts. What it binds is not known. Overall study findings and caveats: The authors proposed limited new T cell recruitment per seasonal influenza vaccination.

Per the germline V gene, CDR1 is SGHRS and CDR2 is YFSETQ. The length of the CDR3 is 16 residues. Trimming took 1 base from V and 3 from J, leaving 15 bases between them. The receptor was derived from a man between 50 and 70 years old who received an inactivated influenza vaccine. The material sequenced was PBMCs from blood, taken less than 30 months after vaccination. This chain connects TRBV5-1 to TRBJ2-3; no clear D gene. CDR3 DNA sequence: TGCGCCAGCAGCTTGTGGTCTAGTTCGGTGACAGATACGCAGTATTTT. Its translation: CASSLWSSSVTDTQYF.